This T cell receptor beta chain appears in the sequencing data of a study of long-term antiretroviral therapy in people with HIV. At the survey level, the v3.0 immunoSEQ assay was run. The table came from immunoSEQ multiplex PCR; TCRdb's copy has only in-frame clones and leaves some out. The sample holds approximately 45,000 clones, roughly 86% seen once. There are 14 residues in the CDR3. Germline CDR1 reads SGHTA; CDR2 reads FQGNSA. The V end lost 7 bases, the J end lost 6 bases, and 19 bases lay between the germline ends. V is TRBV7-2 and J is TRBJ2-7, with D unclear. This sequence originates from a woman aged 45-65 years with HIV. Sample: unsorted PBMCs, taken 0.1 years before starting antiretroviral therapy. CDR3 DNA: TGTGCCAGCAATTGGAAGGCGGTATCGGGCGAGCAGTACTTC. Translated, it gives CASNWKAVSGEQYF.